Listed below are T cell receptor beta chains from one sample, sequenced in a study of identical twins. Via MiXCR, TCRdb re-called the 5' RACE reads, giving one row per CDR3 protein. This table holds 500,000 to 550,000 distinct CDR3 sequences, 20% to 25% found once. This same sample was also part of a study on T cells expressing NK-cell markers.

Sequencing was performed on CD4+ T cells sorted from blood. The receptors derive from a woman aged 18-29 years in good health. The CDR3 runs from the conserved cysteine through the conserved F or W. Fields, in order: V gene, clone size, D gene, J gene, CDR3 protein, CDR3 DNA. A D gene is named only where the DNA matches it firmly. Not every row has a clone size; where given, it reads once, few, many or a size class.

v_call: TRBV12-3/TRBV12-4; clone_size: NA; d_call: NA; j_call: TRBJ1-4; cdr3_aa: CASSSVGATNEKLFF; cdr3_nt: TGTGCCAGCAGCTCCGTCGGGGCAACTAATGAAAAACTGTTTTTT
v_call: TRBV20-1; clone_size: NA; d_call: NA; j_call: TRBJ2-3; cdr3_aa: CSARDPRGGRTDTQYF; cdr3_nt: TGCAGTGCTAGAGATCCCAGGGGAGGGCGGACAGATACGCAGTATTTT
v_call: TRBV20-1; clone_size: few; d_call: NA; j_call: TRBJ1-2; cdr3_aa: CSARDPSSGYGYTF; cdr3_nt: TGCAGTGCTAGAGACCCGAGTTCGGGCTATGGCTACACCTTC
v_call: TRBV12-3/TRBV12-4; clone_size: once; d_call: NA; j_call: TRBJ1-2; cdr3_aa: CASTPWESYGYTF; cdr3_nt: TGTGCCAGCACCCCGTGGGAGAGTTATGGCTACACCTTC
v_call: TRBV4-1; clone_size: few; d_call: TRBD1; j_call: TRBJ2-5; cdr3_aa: CASSPGQVQETQYF; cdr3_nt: TGCGCCAGCAGCCCAGGACAGGTACAAGAGACCCAGTACTTC
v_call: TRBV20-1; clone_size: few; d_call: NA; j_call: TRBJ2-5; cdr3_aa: CSAIQETQYF; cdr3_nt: TGCAGTGCTATCCAAGAGACCCAGTACTTC
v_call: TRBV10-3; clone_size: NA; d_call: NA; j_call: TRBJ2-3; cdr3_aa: CAISEKDTQYF; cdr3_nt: TGTGCCATCAGTGAAAAAGATACGCAGTATTTT
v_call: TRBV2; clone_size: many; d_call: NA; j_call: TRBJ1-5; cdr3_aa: CASSQSRTDNQPQHF; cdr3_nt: TGTGCCAGCAGCCAGTCCAGGACAGATAATCAGCCCCAGCATTTT
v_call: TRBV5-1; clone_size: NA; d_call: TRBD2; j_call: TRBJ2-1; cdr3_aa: CASRPGLAESSYNEQFF; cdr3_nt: TGCGCCAGCAGACCAGGACTAGCGGAGAGCTCCTACAATGAGCAGTTCTTC
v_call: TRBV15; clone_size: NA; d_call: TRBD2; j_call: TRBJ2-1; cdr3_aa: CATSRGTSSYNEQFF; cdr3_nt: TGTGCCACCAGCAGGGGGACTAGCTCCTACAATGAGCAGTTCTTC
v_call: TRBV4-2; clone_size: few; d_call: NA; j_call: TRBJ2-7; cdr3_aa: CASSQGDSSSYEQYF; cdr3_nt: TGTGCCAGCAGCCAGGGAGACTCCAGCTCCTACGAGCAGTACTTC
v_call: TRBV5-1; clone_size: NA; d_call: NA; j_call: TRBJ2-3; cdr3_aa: CASSFDGSADTQYF; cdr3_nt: TGCGCCAGCAGCTTCGATGGGTCGGCAGATACGCAGTATTTT
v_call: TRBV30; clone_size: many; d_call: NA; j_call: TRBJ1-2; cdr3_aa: CAWATANYRYGYTF; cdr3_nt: TGTGCCTGGGCGACAGCGAACTACAGATATGGCTACACCTTC
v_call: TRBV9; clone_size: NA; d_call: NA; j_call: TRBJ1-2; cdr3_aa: CASSVSPGTPIYGYTF; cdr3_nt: TGTGCCAGCAGCGTATCGCCGGGGACTCCTATTTATGGCTACACCTTC
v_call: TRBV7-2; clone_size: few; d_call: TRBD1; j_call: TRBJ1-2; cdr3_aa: CASVGDRGNYGYTF; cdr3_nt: TGTGCCAGCGTAGGGGACAGGGGGAATTATGGCTACACCTTC
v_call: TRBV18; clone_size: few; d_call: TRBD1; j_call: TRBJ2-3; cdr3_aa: CASSPLKGADTDTQYF; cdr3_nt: TGTGCCAGCTCACCATTGAAGGGGGCCGACACAGATACGCAGTATTTT
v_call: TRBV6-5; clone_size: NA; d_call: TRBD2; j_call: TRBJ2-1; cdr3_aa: CASSSGLAGGQEQFF; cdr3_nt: TGTGCCAGCAGTTCCGGACTAGCGGGCGGTCAGGAGCAGTTCTTC
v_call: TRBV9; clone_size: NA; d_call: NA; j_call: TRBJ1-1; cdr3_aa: CASSPTGRPNTEAFF; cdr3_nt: TGTGCCAGCAGCCCGACAGGAAGGCCGAACACTGAAGCTTTCTTT
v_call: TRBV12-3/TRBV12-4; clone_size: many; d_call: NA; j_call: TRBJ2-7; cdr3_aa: CASRPSGVLTYEQYF; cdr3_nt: TGTGCCAGTAGACCTTCAGGGGTTTTGACCTACGAGCAGTACTTC
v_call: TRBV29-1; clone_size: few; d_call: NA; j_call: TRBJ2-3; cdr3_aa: CSARTISTQYF; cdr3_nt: TGCAGCGCCCGGACAATAAGTACGCAGTATTTT
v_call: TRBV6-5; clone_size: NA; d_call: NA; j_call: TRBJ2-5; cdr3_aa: CASSYNPGARETQYF; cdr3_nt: TGTGCCAGCAGTTACAATCCAGGTGCTCGGGAGACCCAGTACTTC
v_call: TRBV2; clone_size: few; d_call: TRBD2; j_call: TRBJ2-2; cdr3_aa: CASNGRADTGELFF; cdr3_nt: TGTGCCAGCAACGGGAGGGCCGACACCGGGGAGCTGTTTTTT
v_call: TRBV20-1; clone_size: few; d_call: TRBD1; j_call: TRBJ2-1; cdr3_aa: CSASRGQGFNEQFF; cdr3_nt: TGCAGTGCTAGTCGGGGACAGGGGTTCAATGAGCAGTTCTTC
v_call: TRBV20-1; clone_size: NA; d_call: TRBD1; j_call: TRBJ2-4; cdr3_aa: CSARDQTGVGNIQYF; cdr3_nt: TGCAGTGCTAGAGACCAGACAGGGGTGGGAAACATTCAGTACTTC
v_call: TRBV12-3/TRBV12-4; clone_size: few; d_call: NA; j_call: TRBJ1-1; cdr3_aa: CASRRTGSNTEAFF; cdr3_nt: TGTGCCAGCAGAAGGACGGGGTCGAACACTGAAGCTTTCTTT
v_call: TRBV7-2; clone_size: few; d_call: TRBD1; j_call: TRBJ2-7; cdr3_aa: CASSSRVSDRPPYEQYF; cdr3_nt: TGTGCCAGCAGCTCACGTGTTTCGGACAGGCCCCCCTACGAGCAGTACTTC
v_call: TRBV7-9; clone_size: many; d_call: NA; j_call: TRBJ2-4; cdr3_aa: CASSEDIQYF; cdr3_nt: TGTGCCAGCAGTGAGGACATTCAGTACTTC
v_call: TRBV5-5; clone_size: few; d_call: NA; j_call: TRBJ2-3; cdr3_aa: CASSLRTSDTDTQYF; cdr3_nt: TGTGCCAGCAGCCTTAGGACAAGTGATACAGATACGCAGTATTTT
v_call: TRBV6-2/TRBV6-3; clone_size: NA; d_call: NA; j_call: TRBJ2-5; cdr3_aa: CASSSIRQETQYF; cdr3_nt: TGTGCCAGCAGTTCGATTAGGCAAGAGACCCAGTACTTC
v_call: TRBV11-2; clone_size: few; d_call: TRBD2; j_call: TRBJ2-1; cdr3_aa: CASSLQLAGVREQFF; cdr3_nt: TGTGCCAGCAGCCTACAACTAGCGGGAGTAAGGGAGCAGTTCTTC
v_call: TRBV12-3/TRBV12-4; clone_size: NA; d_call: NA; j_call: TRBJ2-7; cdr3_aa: CASRGWPGYEQYF; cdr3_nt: TGTGCCAGCAGGGGGTGGCCTGGGTACGAGCAGTACTTC
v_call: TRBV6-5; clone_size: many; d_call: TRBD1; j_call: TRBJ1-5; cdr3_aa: CASSYSGTGPQPQHF; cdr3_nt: TGTGCCAGCAGTTACTCTGGGACAGGGCCTCAGCCCCAGCATTTT
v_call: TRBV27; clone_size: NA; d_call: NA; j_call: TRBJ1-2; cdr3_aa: CASSSRRPPGGSSYTF; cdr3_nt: TGTGCCAGCAGTTCCCGGCGGCCTCCGGGCGGTTCGAGCTACACCTTC
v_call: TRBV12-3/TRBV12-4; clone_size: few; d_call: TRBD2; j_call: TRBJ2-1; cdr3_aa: CASNPRTSGRYNEQFF; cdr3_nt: TGTGCCAGCAACCCAAGGACTAGCGGGAGGTACAATGAGCAGTTCTTC
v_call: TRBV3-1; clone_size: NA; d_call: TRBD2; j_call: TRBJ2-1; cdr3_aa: CASRLSGALGSEQFF; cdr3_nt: TGTGCCAGCAGGCTTAGCGGGGCCTTGGGCAGTGAGCAGTTCTTC
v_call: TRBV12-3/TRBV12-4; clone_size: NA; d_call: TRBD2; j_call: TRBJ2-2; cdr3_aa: CASSLVAGGHGELFF; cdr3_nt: TGTGCCAGCAGTTTAGTGGCGGGGGGGCACGGGGAGCTGTTTTTT
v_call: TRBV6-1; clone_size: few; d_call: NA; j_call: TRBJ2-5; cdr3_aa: CASSVRRGRETQYF; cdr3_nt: TGTGCCAGCTCCGTCCGCAGGGGGAGGGAGACCCAGTACTTC
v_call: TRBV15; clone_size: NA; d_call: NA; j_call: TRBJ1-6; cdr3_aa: CATSRVSQYNSPLHF; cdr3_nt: TGTGCCACCAGCAGAGTGAGTCAATATAATTCACCCCTCCACTTT
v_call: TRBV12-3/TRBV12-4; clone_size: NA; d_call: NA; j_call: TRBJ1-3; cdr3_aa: CASRFLGGTIYF; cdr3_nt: TGTGCCAGCAGATTCCTCGGGGGCACCATATATTTT
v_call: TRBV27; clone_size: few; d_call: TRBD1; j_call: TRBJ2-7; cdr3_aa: CASSQGQGVKGYF; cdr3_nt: TGTGCCAGCAGCCAGGGACAGGGGGTAAAGGGGTACTTC
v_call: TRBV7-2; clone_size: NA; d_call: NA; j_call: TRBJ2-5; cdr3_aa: CASSLGLRPETQYF; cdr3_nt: TGTGCCAGCAGCTTAGGACTCCGTCCAGAGACCCAGTACTTC
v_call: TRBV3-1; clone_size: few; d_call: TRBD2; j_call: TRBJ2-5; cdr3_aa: CASSRGTIQETQYF; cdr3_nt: TGTGCCAGCAGCCGAGGGACTATCCAAGAGACCCAGTACTTC
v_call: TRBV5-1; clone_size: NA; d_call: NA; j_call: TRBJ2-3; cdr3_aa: CASSPWGGGTTDTQYF; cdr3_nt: TGCGCCAGCAGCCCCTGGGGAGGGGGGACCACAGATACGCAGTATTTT
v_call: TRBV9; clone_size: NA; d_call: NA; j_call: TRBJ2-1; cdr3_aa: CASSGAGGFEQFF; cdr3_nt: TGTGCCAGCAGCGGTGCTGGGGGGTTTGAGCAGTTCTTC
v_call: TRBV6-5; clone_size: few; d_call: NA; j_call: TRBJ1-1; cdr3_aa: CASSRVGGKAFF; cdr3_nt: TGTGCCAGCAGCCGCGTGGGGGGGAAAGCTTTCTTT
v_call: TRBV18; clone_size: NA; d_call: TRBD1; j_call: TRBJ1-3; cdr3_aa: CASSPQRDSSGNTIYF; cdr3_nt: TGTGCCAGCTCACCACAAAGGGACAGCTCTGGAAACACCATATATTTT
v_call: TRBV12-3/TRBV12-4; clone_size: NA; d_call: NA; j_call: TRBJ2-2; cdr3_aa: CASGSNPGNTGELFF; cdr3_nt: TGTGCCAGCGGATCGAACCCAGGAAACACCGGGGAGCTGTTTTTT
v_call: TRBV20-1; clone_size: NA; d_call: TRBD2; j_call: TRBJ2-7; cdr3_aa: CSARLAGGPFSYEQYF; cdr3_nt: TGCAGTGCCAGACTAGCGGGGGGCCCCTTCTCCTACGAGCAGTACTTC
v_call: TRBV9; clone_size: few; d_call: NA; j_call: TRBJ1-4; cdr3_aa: CASSVSTAYATNEKLFF; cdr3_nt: TGTGCCAGCAGCGTATCGACAGCCTATGCAACTAATGAAAAACTGTTTTTT
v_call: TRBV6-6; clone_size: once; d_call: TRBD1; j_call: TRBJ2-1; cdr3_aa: CASNDRGHEQFF; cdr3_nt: TGTGCCAGCAACGACAGGGGGCATGAGCAGTTCTTC
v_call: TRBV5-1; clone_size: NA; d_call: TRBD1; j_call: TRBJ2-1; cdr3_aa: CASRASQDRGNEQFF; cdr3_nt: TGCGCCAGCAGGGCTTCCCAGGACAGGGGTAATGAGCAGTTCTTC
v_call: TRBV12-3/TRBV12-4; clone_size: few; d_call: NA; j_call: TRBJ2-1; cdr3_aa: CASSLDLRRSRSAYNEQFF; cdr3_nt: TGTGCCAGCAGTTTAGATTTAAGGCGGTCCCGCTCCGCCTACAATGAGCAGTTCTTC
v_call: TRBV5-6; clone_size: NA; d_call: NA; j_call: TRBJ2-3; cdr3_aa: CASSSGRNTQYF; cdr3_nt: TGTGCCAGCAGCTCGGGGAGGAATACGCAGTATTTT
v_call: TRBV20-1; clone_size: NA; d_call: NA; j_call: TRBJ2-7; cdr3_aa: CSFRGSFYEQYF; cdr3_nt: TGCAGCTTCCGGGGCAGCTTCTACGAGCAGTACTTC
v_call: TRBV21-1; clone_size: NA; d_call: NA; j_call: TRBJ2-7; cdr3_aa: CASSTSHRVNHEQYF; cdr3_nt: TGTGCCAGCAGCACCAGCCACAGGGTAAACCACGAGCAGTACTTC
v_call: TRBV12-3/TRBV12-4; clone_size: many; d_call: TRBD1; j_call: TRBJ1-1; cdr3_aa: CASSLRQGGGAFF; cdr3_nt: TGTGCCAGCAGTTTAAGACAGGGTGGAGGAGCTTTCTTT
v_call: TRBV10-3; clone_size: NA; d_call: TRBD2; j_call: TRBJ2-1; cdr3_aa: CAISGGPWGGSRDEQFF; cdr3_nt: TGTGCCATCAGTGGGGGCCCATGGGGGGGAAGCCGAGATGAGCAGTTCTTC
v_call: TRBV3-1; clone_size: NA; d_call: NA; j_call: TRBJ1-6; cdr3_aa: CASSQGTVGRSPLHF; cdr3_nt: TGTGCCAGCAGCCAAGGGACAGTCGGGCGTTCACCCCTCCACTTT
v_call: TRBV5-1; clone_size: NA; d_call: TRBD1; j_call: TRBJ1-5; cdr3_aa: CASSLGGTENQPQHF; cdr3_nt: TGCGCCAGCAGCTTGGGGGGGACAGAGAATCAGCCCCAGCATTTT